This T cell receptor (beta chain) comes out of a study of blood T cells in healthy people across ages. Study-level points and caveats: Strong correlation linked observed beta diversity and percent naive T cells.

The table lists this clonotype with many counts. The antigen is unknown. The CDR3 sequence is 14 residues long. The germline gives CDR1 ENHRY, CDR2 SYGVKD. Trimming stripped 3 bases from V and 0 bases from J, with 7 bases between. The donors, aged roughly 6 to 90, were healthy Caucasians from Russia. It was with a sample-barcoded 5' primer and a J-beta primer mix that a second PCR of roughly 7 to 12 cycles was run. Tagging of each cDNA molecule was performed by a template-switch adaptor with 12 random nucleotides. Per sample, CDR3-containing paired-end reads numbered at least 2.5 million. TCRdb passed the 5' RACE reads through MiXCR, listing each CDR3 protein once. In the table there are roughly 1.6 million distinct CDR3 sequences, around 35% of which are singletons.

This TCR derives from a woman aged 30 to 39 in good health. Sequencing input: blood. The V and J genes are TRBV10-3 and TRBJ2-3; no clear D. CDR3 sequence: CAISDYASTDTQYF. DNA for the CDR3: TGTGCCATCAGTGACTATGCTAGCACAGATACGCAGTATTTT.